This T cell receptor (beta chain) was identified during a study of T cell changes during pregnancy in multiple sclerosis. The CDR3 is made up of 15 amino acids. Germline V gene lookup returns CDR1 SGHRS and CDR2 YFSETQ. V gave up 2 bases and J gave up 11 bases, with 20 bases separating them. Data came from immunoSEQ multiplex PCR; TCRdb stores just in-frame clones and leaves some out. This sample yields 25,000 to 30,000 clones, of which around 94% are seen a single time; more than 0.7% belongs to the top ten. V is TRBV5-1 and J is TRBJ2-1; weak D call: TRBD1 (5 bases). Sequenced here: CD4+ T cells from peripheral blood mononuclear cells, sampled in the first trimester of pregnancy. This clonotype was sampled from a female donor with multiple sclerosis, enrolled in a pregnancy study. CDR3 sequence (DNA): TGCGCCAGCAGCTTCGATACAGGAATTGGGCGAAAGCAGTTCTTC. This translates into CASSFDTGIGRKQFF. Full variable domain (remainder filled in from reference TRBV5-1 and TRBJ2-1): KAGVTQTPRYLIKTRGQQVTLSCSPISGHRSVSWYQQTPGQGLQFLFEYFSETQRNKGNFPGRFSGRQFSNSRSEMNVSTLELGDSALYLCASSFDTGIGRKQFFGPGTRLTVL.